This TCR beta chain was profiled in a study of T cells in Graves' hyperthyroidism and ophthalmopathy. Amplified regions were TCR beta CDR3 sequences from RNA transcripts. A set of HTBI primers served as the primers for a first-round RT-PCR of the TCR CDR3. TCRdb passed the multiplex PCR reads through MiXCR, listing each CDR3 protein once. This sample has 360,000 or so distinct CDR3 sequences, with roughly 18% found just once. Germline V CDR1 and CDR2: SNHLY, FYNNEI. V gave up 9 bases and J gave up 2 bases; unmatched junction bases: 7. This CDR3 has 14 residues. The receptor's source is a middle-aged woman with Graves' ophthalmopathy. What was sequenced was blood. The chain combines TRBV2 with TRBJ2-7; 10 nucleotides align to TRBD1. The CDR3, as DNA: TGTGCCAGTTCTGGACAGGGGGTTACCTACGAGCAGTACTTC. It codes for CASSGQGVTYEQYF.